Presented here are 5 T cell receptor beta chains from one specimen sequenced in a study of shared clonotypes between healthy human individuals. The data were produced by immunoSEQ multiplex PCR, yet TCRdb's version contains in-frame clones alone and is incomplete. This sample has about 1,500,000 clones; about 96% occur once, and the top ten carry more than 0.9%. The sequenced sample consisted of naive CD4+ T cells sorted from blood. Subset meaning: CD45RA+ positively selected. The source is a man in his thirties or forties in good health.

The V gene is TRBV10-2, the J gene TRBJ2-7, with D possibly being TRBD2 (5 bases). Germline loops: CDR1 WSHSY, CDR2 SAAADI. The germline V and J ends were trimmed by 3 bases and 5 bases, with 20 bases remaining between them. The CDR3 is 16 amino acids. CDR3 residues: CASSDRGRRGADEQYF. CDR3 nucleotides: TGCGCCAGCAGTGACCGAGGGCGCCGAGGTGCCGACGAGCAGTACTTC.

This chain connects TRBV6-1 to TRBJ2-1; TRBD2 agrees at 14 bases. Trimming cost V 5 bases and J 9 bases; bases outside gene matches: 15. CDR1 MNHNS and CDR2 SASEGT come from the germline V gene. CDR3 size: 18 residues. CDR3 in amino acids: CASSKGPGLAGEGSEQFF. In nucleotides, the CDR3 is TGTGCCAGCAGTAAAGGGCCGGGACTAGCGGGAGAAGGAAGTGAGCAGTTCTTC.

This chain joins TRBV6-1 and TRBJ2-2, with 9 bases identical to TRBD1. V was pared by 2 bases and J by 5 bases, with 9 bases of the junction left unmatched. The CDR3 length is 17 residues. Germline CDR1 MNHNS, CDR2 SASEGT. CDR3 sequence: CASSELTGGFGTGELFF. In DNA form, the CDR3 reads TGTGCCAGCAGTGAATTAACAGGGGGCTTTGGAACCGGGGAGCTGTTTTTT.

This sequence joins TRBV7-8 and TRBJ2-7, with 11 bases that match TRBD2. CDR1 and CDR2 (germline): SGHVS, FQNEAQ. The CDR3 extends over 13 amino acids. V lost 5 bases to trimming and J lost 5 bases; unmatched junction nucleotides: 2. The CDR3 sequence: CASSTSGSHEQYF. The CDR3 DNA follows: TGTGCCAGCAGCACTAGCGGGAGCCACGAGCAGTACTTC.

This rearrangement joins TRBV5-4 to TRBJ2-2; D gene ambiguous. This CDR3 has 13 residues. V dropped 4 bases and J dropped 5 bases, with 9 bases sitting between them. Germline V lookup: CDR1 SGHNT, CDR2 YYREEE (reference sequence). This chain's CDR3 is CASSPRETGELFF. CDR3 nucleotides: TGTGCCAGCAGCCCCCGTGAGACCGGGGAGCTGTTTTTT.